This paragraph reports one TCR beta chain. Its antigen is currently unknown. Sequencing used immunoSEQ v3. Profiling relied on immunoSEQ multiplex PCR, and the TCRdb table lists in-frame clones only, not all of them. Among 95,000 or so clones listed, 50% to 70% were seen once. CDR3 length: 16 residues. With V trimmed by 2 bases and J by 5 bases, 10 bases remained unmatched. Germline lookup yields CDR1 KGHDR and CDR2 SFDVKD. This entry is derived from a study of TIL therapy for anti-PD-1-resistant metastatic lung cancer. Study details: Median patient age was nearly 55, ranging roughly 38-75 years. Most patients had lung adenocarcinoma; a handful of tumors were EGFR-mutant, two ALK-rearranged; half smoked currently or formerly. Whole-study results and caveats: Many TIL product clones were absent from baseline tumor, suggesting clonal contraction.

Indicated time point: pre-treatment sample, taken before nivolumab and TIL therapy. Tumor tissue came from excised metastases, mostly pleural nodules or supraclavicular lymph nodes. Adults with stage 4 NSCLC were enrolled in a phase I trial. The receptor was isolated from a person aged 25 to 85 with non-small cell lung cancer. The sample was tumor tissue, taken at baseline. The V and J genes are TRBV24-1 and TRBJ2-5, with 7 bases aligning to TRBD1. CDR3 nucleotide sequence: TGTGCCACCAGTGATTCCCAGACAGGGCGGGCGGAGACCCAGTACTTC. Translation gives CATSDSQTGRAETQYF.